The present TCR beta chain was sequenced within a study of T cell responses to AZD1222 COVID-19 vaccine. V was clipped by 3 bases and J by 3 bases, with 13 bases between them. Germline values: CDR1 SGDLS, CDR2 YYNGEE. The CDR3 extends over 15 amino acids. Using immunoSEQ multiplex PCR, the repertoire was profiled, and TCRdb retains in-frame clones only, with some absent. The profile covers approximately 150,000 clones, with more than 70% appearing a single time and less than 2.5% taken by the ten largest. In this sample, this clone turned up a few times. The source material was peripheral blood, sampled on day 0 of AZD1222 vaccination. The origin of this receptor is an adult in good health. The genes are TRBV9 and TRBJ1-3, with unresolved D. CDR3 sequence: CASSAGSLGGNTIYF. The CDR3 DNA follows: TGTGCCAGCAGCGCAGGATCCTTAGGTGGAAACACCATATATTTT.